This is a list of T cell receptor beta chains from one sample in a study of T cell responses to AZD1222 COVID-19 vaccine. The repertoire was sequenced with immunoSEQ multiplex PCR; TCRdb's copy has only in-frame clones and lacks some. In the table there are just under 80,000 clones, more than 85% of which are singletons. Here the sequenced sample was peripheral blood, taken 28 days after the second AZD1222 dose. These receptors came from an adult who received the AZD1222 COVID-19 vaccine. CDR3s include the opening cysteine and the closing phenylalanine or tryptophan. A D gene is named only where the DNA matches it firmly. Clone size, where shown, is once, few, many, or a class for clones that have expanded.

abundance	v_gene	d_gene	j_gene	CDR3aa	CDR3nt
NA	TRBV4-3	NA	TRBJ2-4	CASSQWGRPAKNIQYF	TGCGCCAGCAGCCAATGGGGGCGACCGGCCAAAAACATTCAGTACTTC
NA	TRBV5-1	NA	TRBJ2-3	CASSLRTVERTQYF	TGCGCCAGCAGCTTGAGGACAGTCGAACGTACGCAGTATTTT
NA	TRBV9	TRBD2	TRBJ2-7	CASSPLAGGGEQYF	TGTGCCAGCAGCCCTCTAGCGGGAGGTGGAGAGCAGTACTTC
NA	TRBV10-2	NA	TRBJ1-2	CASRQGDYGYTF	TGCGCCAGCAGGCAGGGTGACTATGGCTACACCTTC
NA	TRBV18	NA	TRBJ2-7	CASSLTFLGTAYEQYF	TGTGCCAGCTCACTAACATTTTTGGGGACCGCCTACGAGCAGTACTTC
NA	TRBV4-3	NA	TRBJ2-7	CASSQEPAGSLYEQYF	TGCGCCAGCAGCCAAGAGCCTGCGGGATCCCTCTACGAGCAGTACTTC
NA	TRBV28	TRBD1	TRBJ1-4	CASSWTGTINEKLFF	TGTGCCAGCAGTTGGACAGGAACGATTAATGAAAAACTGTTTTTT
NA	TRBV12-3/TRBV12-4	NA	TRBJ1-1	CASRRQLNTEAFF	TGTGCCAGCAGACGTCAGTTAAACACTGAAGCTTTCTTT
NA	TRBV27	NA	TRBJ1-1	CASSRHGATEAFF	TGTGCCAGCAGCCGACATGGGGCGACTGAAGCTTTCTTT
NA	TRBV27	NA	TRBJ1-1	CASSFQGRDTEAFF	TGTGCCAGCAGCTTTCAGGGACGAGACACTGAAGCTTTCTTT
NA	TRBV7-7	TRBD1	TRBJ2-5	CASSIGSSGQQETQYF	TGTGCCAGCAGTATCGGGTCTTCGGGACAGCAAGAGACCCAGTACTTC
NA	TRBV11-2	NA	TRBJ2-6	CASSLTGSGANVLTF	TGTGCCAGCAGCTTAACCGGCTCTGGGGCCAACGTCCTGACTTTC
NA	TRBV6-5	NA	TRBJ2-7	CASSYGARYEQYF	TGTGCCAGCAGTTACGGGGCGCGGTACGAGCAGTACTTC
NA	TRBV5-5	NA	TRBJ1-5	CASSTLGQPQHF	TGTGCCAGCAGCACCCTGGGGCAGCCCCAGCATTTT
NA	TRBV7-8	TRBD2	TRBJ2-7	CASSLGRGYEQYF	TGTGCCAGCAGCTTAGGGCGGGGGTACGAGCAGTACTTC
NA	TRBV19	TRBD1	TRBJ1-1	CASTLGDRNTEAFF	TGTGCCAGTACCCTGGGGGACAGGAACACTGAAGCTTTCTTT
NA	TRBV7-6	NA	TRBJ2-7	CASSLRVGTDEQYF	TGTGCCAGCAGTCTTCGGGTTGGAACGGACGAGCAGTACTTC
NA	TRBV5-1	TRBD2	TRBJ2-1	CASSATSGVGNEQFF	TGCGCCAGCAGCGCGACTAGCGGCGTTGGCAATGAGCAGTTCTTC
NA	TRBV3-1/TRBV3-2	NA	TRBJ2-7	CASSPDSYEQYF	TGTGCCAGCAGCCCAGACTCCTACGAGCAGTACTTC
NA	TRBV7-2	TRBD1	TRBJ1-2	CASSSDRGYGYTF	TGTGCCAGCAGCTCAGACAGGGGCTATGGCTACACCTTC
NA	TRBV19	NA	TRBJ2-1	CASSTTHGEQFF	TGTGCCAGTAGTACAACTCACGGTGAGCAGTTCTTC
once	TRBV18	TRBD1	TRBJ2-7	CASSPLLGQGANEQYF	TGTGCCAGCTCACCTTTATTGGGACAGGGGGCCAACGAGCAGTACTTC
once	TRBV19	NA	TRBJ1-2	CASSIHLQRNYGYTF	TGTGCCAGTAGTATCCACCTACAGAGGAACTATGGCTACACCTTC
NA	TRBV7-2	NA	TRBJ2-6	CASSYNSGTYNVLTF	TGTGCCAGCAGCTACAACAGTGGGACGTACAACGTCCTGACTTTC
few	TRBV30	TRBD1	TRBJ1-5	CAWSSGGQGNQPQHF	TGTGCCTGGAGTTCCGGGGGACAGGGCAATCAGCCCCAGCATTTT
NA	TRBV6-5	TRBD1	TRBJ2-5	CASSPFTGGETQYF	TGTGCCAGCTCCCCGTTCACAGGGGGAGAGACCCAGTACTTC
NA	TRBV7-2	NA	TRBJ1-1	CASSWRAMNTEAFF	TGTGCCAGCAGCTGGAGGGCGATGAACACTGAAGCTTTCTTT
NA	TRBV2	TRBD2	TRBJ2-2	CATVTSGRTGELFF	TGTGCCACCGTGACTAGCGGGAGGACCGGGGAGCTGTTTTTT
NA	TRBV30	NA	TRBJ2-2	CAWRDASRTGELFF	TGTGCCTGGAGGGACGCGAGCCGGACCGGGGAGCTGTTTTTT
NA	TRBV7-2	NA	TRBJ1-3	CASSRRISGNTIYF	TGTGCCAGCAGCCGCCGGATCTCTGGAAACACCATATATTTT
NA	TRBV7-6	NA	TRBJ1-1	CASSPSWMMNTEAFF	TGTGCCAGCAGCCCTTCATGGATGATGAACACTGAAGCTTTCTTT
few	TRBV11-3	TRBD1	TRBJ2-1	CASSSRGSGLNEQFF	TGTGCCAGCAGCTCCAGGGGGAGTGGGCTCAATGAGCAGTTCTTC
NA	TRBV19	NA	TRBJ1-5	CASSIDLGRSNQPQHF	TGTGCCAGTAGTATAGATCTTGGCAGGAGCAATCAGCCCCAGCATTTT
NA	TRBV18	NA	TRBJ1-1	CASSPAGVNTEAFF	TGTGCCAGCTCACCAGCAGGGGTGAACACTGAAGCTTTCTTT
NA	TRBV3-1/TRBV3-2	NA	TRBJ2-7	CASSQVGGTDSYEQYF	TGTGCCAGCAGCCAAGTTGGGGGTACGGACTCCTACGAGCAGTACTTC
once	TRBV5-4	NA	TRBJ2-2	CASSLEANTGELFF	TGTGCCAGCAGCTTGGAAGCGAACACCGGGGAGCTGTTTTTT
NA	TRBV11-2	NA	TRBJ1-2	CASSSIGSPRGYTF	TGTGCCAGCAGCTCGATCGGGTCACCGAGGGGCTACACCTTC
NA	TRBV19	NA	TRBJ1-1	CASSIFLQGGDPEAFF	TGTGCCAGTAGTATTTTTTTACAGGGAGGGGACCCTGAAGCTTTCTTT
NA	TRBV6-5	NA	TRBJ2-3	CASSYLDTQYF	TGTGCCAGCAGTTACCTGGATACGCAGTATTTT
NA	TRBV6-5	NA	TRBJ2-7	CATQSSATYEQYF	TGTGCCACCCAGTCTAGCGCGACCTACGAGCAGTACTTC
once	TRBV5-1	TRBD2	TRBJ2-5	CASGGGRAGDAQYF	TGCGCCAGCGGTGGCGGGAGGGCCGGAGACGCCCAGTACTTC
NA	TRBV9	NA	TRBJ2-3	CASRVDSADTQYF	TGTGCCAGCAGGGTAGACTCGGCGGATACGCAGTATTTT
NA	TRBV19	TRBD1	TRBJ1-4	CASSAYPLRRGLDEKLFF	TGTGCCAGTAGTGCCTACCCACTACGGAGGGGGCTCGATGAAAAACTGTTTTTT
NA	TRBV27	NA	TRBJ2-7	CASSLGYYYEQYF	TGTGCCAGCAGTTTAGGCTACTACTACGAGCAGTACTTC
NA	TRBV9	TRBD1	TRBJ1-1	CASSVVSGTGSGEAFF	TGTGCCAGCAGCGTAGTATCCGGGACAGGGAGCGGTGAAGCTTTCTTT
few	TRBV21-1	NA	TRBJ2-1	CASSHRRLRRRPLYNEQFF	TGTGCCAGCAGCCACCGTCGTCTCCGGAGGAGACCCCTTTACAATGAGCAGTTCTTC
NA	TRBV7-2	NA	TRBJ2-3	CASSLVADGTDTQYF	TGTGCCAGCAGCTTAGTTGCGGACGGCACAGATACGCAGTATTTT
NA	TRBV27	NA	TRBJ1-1	CASSWGIGNFEAFF	TGTGCCAGCAGTTGGGGGATCGGCAACTTCGAAGCTTTCTTT
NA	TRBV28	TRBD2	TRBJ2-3	CAEASGGTDTQYF	TGTGCCGAGGCGAGCGGGGGCACAGATACGCAGTATTTT
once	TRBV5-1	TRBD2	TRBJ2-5	CASSLAPAGVSETQYF	TGCGCCAGCAGCTTGGCGCCAGCGGGAGTGTCAGAGACCCAGTACTTC
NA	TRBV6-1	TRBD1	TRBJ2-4	CASSENLRGPGNIQYF	TGTGCCAGCAGTGAAAACCTAAGGGGGCCGGGAAACATTCAGTACTTC
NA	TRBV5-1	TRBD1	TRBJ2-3	CASRRGPGDTQYF	TGCGCCAGCCGCAGGGGGCCTGGAGATACGCAGTATTTT